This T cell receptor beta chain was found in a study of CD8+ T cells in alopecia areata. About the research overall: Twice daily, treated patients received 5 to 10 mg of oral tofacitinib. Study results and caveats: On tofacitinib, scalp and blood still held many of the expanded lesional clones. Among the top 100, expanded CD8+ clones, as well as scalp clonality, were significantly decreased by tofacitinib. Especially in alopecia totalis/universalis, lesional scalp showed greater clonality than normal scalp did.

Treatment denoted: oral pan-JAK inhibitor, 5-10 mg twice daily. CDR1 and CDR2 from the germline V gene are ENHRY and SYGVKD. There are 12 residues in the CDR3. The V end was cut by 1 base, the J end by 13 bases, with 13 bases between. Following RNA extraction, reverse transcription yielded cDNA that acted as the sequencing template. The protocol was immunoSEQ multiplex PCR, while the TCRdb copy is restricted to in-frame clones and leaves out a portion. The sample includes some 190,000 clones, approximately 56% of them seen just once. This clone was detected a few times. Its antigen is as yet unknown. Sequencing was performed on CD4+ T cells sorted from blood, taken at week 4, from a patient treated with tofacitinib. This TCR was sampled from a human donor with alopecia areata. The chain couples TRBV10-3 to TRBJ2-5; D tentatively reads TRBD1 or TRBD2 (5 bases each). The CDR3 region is CAISELPGQPYF. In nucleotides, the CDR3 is TGTGCCATCAGTGAGTTGCCGGGGCAGCCGTACTTC.